This T cell receptor beta chain was recorded in a study of STAT5B mutations in CD4+ large granular lymphocyte leukemia (dated by TCRdb to 2022 to 2024). Background for the entire study: Among the healthy controls, the CDR3 'QG' motif was associated with a particular HLA allele. TCRbeta repertoires of CD4+ T-cell large granular lymphocyte leukemia patients were compared with those of healthy blood donors. Flow cytometry performed on FACSCanto II or FACSVerse showed that the purified fractions had more than 95% purity among lymphocytes.

The immunoSEQ assay at survey resolution was used to sequence TCRbeta rearrangements from genomic DNA. The paper's processing steps were these. In the TCR sequencing data, the smallest productive clonotype frequency that could be detected was 2.59 x 10-5. Only productive TCRbeta rearrangements, meaning sequences that were complete and in-frame, were kept for the analyses. Clonality for each sample was calculated as Simpson clonality in the immunoSEQ Analyzer version 3.0. Clones were grouped by frequency into very rare, small, medium, large (1-20%) or hyperexpanded (>20%) categories. Generation probabilities were estimated with OLGA 1.2.3, V-gene circos plots were generated with VDJtools, specificities were searched for in VDJdb, and CDR3 motifs were identified with GLIPH. TCRdb stores this immuneACCESS table with in-frame sequences only. Part of the clones is absent; in the studies checked, under half of the shortfall reflects unresolved V genes, and no reason is known for the rest. V and J calls and clone size are copied from that table; D and trimming were computed from the DNA. This sample has 25,000 to 35,000 clones in its table, and 65% to 80% of those were observed once. The top ten constitute approximately 6.2% of the sample.

Remarks on this clone: Its specific antigen is unknown. No much larger clone is present one base from it, and per-base qualities are unavailable.

The healthy control group was made up of around 37 blood donors, and the Finnish Red Cross blood service supplied their buffy coats. All TCR-sequenced material derived from peripheral blood: patient blood samples and healthy donor buffy coats. Ficoll-Hypaque gradient centrifugation was used to isolate peripheral blood mononuclear cells. Magnetic purification was used to isolate CD4+ cells from the buffy coats of the healthy controls. The Gentra Puregene Cell and Tissue kit was used for genomic DNA extraction, and quantification was performed on a Qubit 2.0 fluorometer. CDR1 and CDR2 (SGHNT, YYREEE) derive from the germline V gene (reference sequence). The CDR3 covers 15 residues, taking in both the cysteine and the phenylalanine. Only the CDR3 part of the read is kept: 45 bases, read in frame from the first base. The junction shows trimming of 1 base on V and 4 bases on J, and the gene matches do not reach 6 bases of it.

Study-wide conclusions, independent of this receptor: Data were not HLA-matched; higher clonality in CD4+ versus CD8+ T-LGLL could reflect the relatively small sample size. The main leukemic clonotypes were found to be private to each patient, although about a quarter of the main leukemic clonotypes were detected at low frequency in the non-leukemic repertoires of other patients. Greater clonality appeared to be present in CD4-sorted patient repertoires than in healthy CD4+ repertoires, and the difference was retained after the putative leukemic clones were removed. TRBV06-family usage was enriched among the top patient clones (8/27) compared with healthy controls (2/35).

The chain is encoded by TRBV5-4 joined to TRBJ1-2, and 8 junctional nucleotides match TRBD1. This TCR was recovered from a human donor in good health. The sequenced material came from CD4+ T cells from blood buffy coats. The CDR3 protein: CASSLSQGGPYGYTF. The DNA sequence is TGTGCCAGCAGCTTGTCACAGGGGGGACCCTATGGCTACACCTTC.